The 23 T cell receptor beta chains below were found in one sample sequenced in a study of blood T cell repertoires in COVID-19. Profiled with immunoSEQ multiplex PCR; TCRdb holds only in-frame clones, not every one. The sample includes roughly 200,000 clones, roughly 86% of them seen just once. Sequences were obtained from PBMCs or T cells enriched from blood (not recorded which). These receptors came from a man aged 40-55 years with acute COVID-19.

CDR3 nucleotides: TGTGCCAGCAGAAACGCCGGGACTCAACCACGGGGCACTGAAGCTTTCTTT. Amino acids: CASRNAGTQPRGTEAFF. The rearrangement uses TRBV7-9 and TRBJ1-1, with a weak D call TRBD1 (5 bases). Germline V CDR1 and CDR2: SEHNR, FQNEAQ (reference sequence). The CDR3 has 17 residues. Trimming shortened V by 6 bases and J by 4 bases, and 24 bases separated the two germline ends.

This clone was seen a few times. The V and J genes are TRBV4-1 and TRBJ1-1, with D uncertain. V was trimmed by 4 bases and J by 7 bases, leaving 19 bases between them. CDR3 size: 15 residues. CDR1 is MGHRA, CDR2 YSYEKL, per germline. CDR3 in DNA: TGCGCCAGCAGCCTCCGGCCAGCGGCGGGGATTGAAGCTTTCTTT. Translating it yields CASSLRPAAGIEAFF.

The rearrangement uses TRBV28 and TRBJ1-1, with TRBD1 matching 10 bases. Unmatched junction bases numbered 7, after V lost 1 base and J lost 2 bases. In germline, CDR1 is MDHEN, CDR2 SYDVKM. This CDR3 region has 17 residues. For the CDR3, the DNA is TGTGCCAGCAGTTTATTGGGACAGGGGTGGGTTAACACTGAAGCTTTCTTT. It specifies CASSLLGQGWVNTEAFF.

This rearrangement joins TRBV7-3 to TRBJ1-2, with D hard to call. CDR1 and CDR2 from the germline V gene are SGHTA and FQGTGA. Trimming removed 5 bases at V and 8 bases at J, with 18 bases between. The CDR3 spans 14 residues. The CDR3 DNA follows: TGTGCCAGCAGCCCCGGGTCTTCCATGTTCGGCTACACCTTC. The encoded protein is CASSPGSSMFGYTF.

CDR3 coding DNA: TGTGCCAGCAGCTTCCCTCAGGGGGATCCGCGTGAGCAGTTCTTC. This sequence encodes CASSFPQGDPREQFF. The chain employs TRBV5-4 and TRBJ2-1; 7 bases align to TRBD1. The junction had 11 bases not matched to a gene; V was cut back by 2 bases and J by 9 bases. Germline assignment: CDR1 SGHNT and CDR2 YYREEE (reference sequence). The CDR3 length is 15 residues.

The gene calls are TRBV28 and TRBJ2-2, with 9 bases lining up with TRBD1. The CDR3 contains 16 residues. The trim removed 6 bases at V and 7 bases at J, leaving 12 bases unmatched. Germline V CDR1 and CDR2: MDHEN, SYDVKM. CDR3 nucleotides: TGTGCCAGCAGCATCAATGCCGGGACAGGGTTCGGGGAGCTGTTTTTT. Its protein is CASSINAGTGFGELFF. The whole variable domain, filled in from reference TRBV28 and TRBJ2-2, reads DVKVTQSSRYLVKRTGEKVFLECVQDMDHENMFWYRQDPGLGLRLIYFSYDVKMKEKGDIPEGYSVSREKKERFSLILESASTNQTSMYLCASSINAGTGFGELFFGEGSRLTVL.

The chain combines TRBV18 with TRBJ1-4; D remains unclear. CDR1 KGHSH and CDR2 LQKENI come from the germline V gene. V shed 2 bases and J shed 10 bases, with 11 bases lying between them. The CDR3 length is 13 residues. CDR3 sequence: CASSPERSGKLFF. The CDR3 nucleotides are TGTGCCAGCTCACCAGAGAGGTCGGGAAAACTGTTTTTT.

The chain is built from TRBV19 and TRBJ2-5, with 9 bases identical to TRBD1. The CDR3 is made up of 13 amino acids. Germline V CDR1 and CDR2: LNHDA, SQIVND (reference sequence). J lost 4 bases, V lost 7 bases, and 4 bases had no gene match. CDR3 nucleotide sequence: TGTGCCAGTACGACAGGGGGTCTAGAGACCCAGTACTTC. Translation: CASTTGGLETQYF.

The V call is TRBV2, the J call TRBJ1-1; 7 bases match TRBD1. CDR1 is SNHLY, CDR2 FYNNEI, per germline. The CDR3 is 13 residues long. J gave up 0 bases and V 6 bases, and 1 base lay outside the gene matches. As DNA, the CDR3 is TGTGCCAGCAGGACAGGGCTGAACACTGAAGCTTTCTTT. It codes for CASRTGLNTEAFF.

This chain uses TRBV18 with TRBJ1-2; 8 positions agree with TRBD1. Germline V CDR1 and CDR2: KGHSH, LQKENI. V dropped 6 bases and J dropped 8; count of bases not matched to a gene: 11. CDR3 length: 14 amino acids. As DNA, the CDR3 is TGTGCCAGCTCCCCCGGCAGGGGGCAGGGGGGCTACACCTTC. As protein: CASSPGRGQGGYTF.

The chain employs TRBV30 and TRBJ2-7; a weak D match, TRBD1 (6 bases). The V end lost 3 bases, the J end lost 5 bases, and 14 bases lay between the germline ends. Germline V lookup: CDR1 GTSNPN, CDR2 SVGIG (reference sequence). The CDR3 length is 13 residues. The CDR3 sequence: CAWSRDTGNEQYF. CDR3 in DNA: TGTGCCTGGAGCAGGGACACCGGGAACGAGCAGTACTTC.

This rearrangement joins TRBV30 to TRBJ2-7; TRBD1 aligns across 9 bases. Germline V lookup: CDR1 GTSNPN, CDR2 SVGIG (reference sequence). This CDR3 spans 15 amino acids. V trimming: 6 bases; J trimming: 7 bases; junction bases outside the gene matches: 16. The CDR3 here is CACRGQGPLWGEQYF. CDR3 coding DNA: TGTGCCTGTAGGGGACAGGGCCCACTTTGGGGGGAGCAGTACTTC.

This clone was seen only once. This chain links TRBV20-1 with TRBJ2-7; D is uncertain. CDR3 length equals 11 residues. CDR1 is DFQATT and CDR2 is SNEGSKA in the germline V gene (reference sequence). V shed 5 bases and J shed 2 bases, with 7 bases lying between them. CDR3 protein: CSASNTYEQYF. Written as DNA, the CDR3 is TGCAGTGCTTCTAATACCTACGAGCAGTACTTC.

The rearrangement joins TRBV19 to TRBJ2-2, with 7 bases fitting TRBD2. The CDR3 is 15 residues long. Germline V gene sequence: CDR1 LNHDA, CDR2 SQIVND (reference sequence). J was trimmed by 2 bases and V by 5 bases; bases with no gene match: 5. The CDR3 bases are TGTGCCAGTAGTCCTAGCGGAGATAACACCGGGGAGCTGTTTTTT. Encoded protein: CASSPSGDNTGELFF.

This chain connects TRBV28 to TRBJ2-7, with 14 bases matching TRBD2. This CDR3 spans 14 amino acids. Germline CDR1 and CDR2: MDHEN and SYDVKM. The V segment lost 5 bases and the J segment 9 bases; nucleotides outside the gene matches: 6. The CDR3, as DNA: TGTGCCAGCAGTCTTGGGACTAGCGGGAGTGTGCAGTACTTC. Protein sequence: CASSLGTSGSVQYF.

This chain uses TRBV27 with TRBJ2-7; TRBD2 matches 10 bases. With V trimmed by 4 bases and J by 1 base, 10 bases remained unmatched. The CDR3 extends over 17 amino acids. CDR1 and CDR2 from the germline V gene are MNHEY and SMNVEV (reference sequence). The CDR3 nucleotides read TGTGCCAGCAGTTCCCCCAGTAGCGGGAGGAAGTCCTACGAGCAGTACTTC. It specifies CASSSPSSGRKSYEQYF.

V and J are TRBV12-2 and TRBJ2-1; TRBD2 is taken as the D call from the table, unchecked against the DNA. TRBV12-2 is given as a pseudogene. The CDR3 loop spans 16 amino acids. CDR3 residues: CASRQRTSEDYNEQFF. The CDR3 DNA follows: TGTGCAAGTCGCCAGAGGACTAGCGAGGACTACAATGAGCAGTTCTTC.

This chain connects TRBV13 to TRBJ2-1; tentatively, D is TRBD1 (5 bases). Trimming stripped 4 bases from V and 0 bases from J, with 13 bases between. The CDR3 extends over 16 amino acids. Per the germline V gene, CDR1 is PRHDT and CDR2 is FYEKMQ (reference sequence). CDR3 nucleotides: TGTGCCAGCAGCTCTAAACAGGTCAGCTCCTACAATGAGCAGTTCTTC. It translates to CASSSKQVSSYNEQFF.

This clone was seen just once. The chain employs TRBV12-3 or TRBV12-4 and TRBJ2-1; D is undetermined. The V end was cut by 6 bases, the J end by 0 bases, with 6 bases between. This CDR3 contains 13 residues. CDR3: CASSPGSYNEQFF. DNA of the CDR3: TGTGCCAGCAGCCCCGGCTCCTACAATGAGCAGTTCTTC.

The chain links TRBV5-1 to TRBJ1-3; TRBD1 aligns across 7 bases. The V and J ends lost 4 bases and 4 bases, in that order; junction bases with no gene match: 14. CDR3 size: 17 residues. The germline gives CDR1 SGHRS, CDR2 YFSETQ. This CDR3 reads CASSPGTQGLFGNTIYF. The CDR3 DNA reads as TGCGCCAGCAGCCCTGGGACACAGGGGTTGTTCGGAAACACCATATATTTT. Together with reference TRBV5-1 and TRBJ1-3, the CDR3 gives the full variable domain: KAGVTQTPRYLIKTRGQQVTLSCSPISGHRSVSWYQQTPGQGLQFLFEYFSETQRNKGNFPGRFSGRQFSNSRSEMNVSTLELGDSALYLCASSPGTQGLFGNTIYFGEGSWLTVV.

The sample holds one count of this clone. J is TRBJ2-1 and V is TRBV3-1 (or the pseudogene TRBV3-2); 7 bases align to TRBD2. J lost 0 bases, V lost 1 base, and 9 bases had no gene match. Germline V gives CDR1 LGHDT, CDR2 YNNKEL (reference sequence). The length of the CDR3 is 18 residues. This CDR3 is CASSQATLAEGSYNEQFF. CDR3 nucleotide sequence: TGTGCCAGCAGCCAAGCGACCCTAGCGGAGGGCTCCTACAATGAGCAGTTCTTC.

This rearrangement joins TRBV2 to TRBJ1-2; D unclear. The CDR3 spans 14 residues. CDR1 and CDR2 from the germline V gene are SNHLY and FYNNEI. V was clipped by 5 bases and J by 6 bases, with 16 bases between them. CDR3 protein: CASSSYVTGNGYTF. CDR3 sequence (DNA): TGTGCCAGCAGTTCCTACGTGACGGGAAATGGCTACACCTTC.

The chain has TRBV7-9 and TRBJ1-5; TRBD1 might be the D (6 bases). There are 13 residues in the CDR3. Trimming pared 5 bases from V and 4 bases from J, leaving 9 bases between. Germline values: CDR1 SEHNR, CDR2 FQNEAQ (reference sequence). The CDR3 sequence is CASSAGENQPQHF. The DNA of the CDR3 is TGTGCCAGCAGCGCAGGGGAAAATCAGCCCCAGCATTTT.